The 30 T cell receptor beta chains below all came from one sample that was sequenced in a study of identical twins. TCRdb fed the 5' RACE reads into MiXCR, producing one record per CDR3 protein. The sample consists of some 1,600,000 distinct CDR3 sequences, more than 30% of them appearing once. What was sequenced was cord blood. The receptors here all came from a newborn girl in good health.

This clonotype was counted a few times. The chain recombines TRBV7-9 with TRBJ2-1, with unresolved D. The better agreement between TRBJ2-7 and the DNA end casts doubt on the J call. The CDR3 length is 13 residues. CDR1 is SEHNR and CDR2 is FQNEAQ in the germline V gene (reference sequence). CDR3 sequence: CASSLAGHNEQYF. The CDR3 DNA sequence: TGTGCCAGCAGCTTAGCAGGGCACAATGAGCAGTACTTC.

V gene TRBV5-1 combines with J gene TRBJ2-2; D gene uncertain. With 2 bases removed from V and 2 bases from J, the gap between germline ends came to 10 bases. The germline V gene encodes CDR1 SGHRS and CDR2 YFSETQ. This CDR3 region has 15 residues. The CDR3 reads CASSLLKDNTGELFF. CDR3 DNA: TGCGCCAGCAGCTTACTAAAAGACAACACCGGGGAGCTGTTTTTT. Using reference TRBV5-1 and TRBJ2-2 for the parts outside the CDR3, the full variable domain is KAGVTQTPRYLIKTRGQQVTLSCSPISGHRSVSWYQQTPGQGLQFLFEYFSETQRNKGNFPGRFSGRQFSNSRSEMNVSTLELGDSALYLCASSLLKDNTGELFFGEGSRLTVL.

The genes are TRBV2 and TRBJ2-1; perhaps TRBD1 as D (5 bases). In germline, CDR1 is SNHLY, CDR2 FYNNEI. The CDR3 sequence is 13 residues long. V was pared by 10 bases and J by 8 bases, with 18 bases between. CDR3 sequence reads: CATRDPPIDEQFF. CDR3 DNA sequence: TGTGCCACCAGGGATCCACCTATCGATGAGCAGTTCTTC.

The chain has TRBV20-1 and TRBJ1-5; D not resolved. Germline V gene data show CDR1 as DFQATT and CDR2 as SNEGSKA (reference sequence). The CDR3 totals 17 residues. V was trimmed by 0 bases and J by 0 bases, leaving 15 bases between them. CDR3 DNA: TGCAGTGCTAGAGATCATTGGTCTACGCATAGCAATCAGCCCCAGCATTTT. It encodes CSARDHWSTHSNQPQHF.

Many counts were recorded for this clonotype. This chain uses TRBV12-3 or TRBV12-4 with TRBJ2-3, with D possibly being TRBD1 or TRBD2 (5 bases each). The CDR3 loop spans 16 amino acids. V lost 5 bases to trimming and J lost 2 bases, with 17 bases between them. CDR3: CASSPRQWRITDTQYF. The CDR3 nucleotides are TGTGCCAGCAGTCCCCGACAGTGGAGGATCACAGATACGCAGTATTTT.

This clonotype was picked up many times. One end of the junction does not line up with germline, which may come from a read error. V gene TRBV14 combines with J gene TRBJ2-7; perhaps TRBD2 as D (5 bases). The CDR3 has 14 amino acids. CDR1 SGHDN and CDR2 FVKESK come from the germline V gene. CDR3 coding DNA: TGCGCCAGCAGCCGGACTGGTATCTCCTACGAGCAGTACTTC. It yields the protein CASSRTGISYEQYF. Supplemented by reference TRBV14 and TRBJ2-7, the full variable domain reads EAGVTQFPSHSVIEKGQTVTLRCDPISGHDNLYWYRRVMGKEIKFLLHFVKESKQDESGMPNNRFLAERTGGTYSTLKVQPAELEDSGVYFCASSRTGISYEQYFGPGTRLTVT.

This clonotype was observed many times. V gene TRBV20-1 combines with J gene TRBJ2-3; no reliable D call. This CDR3 spans 15 amino acids. Per the germline V gene, CDR1 is DFQATT and CDR2 is SNEGSKA (reference sequence). V gave up 0 bases and J gave up 0 bases, with 10 bases separating them. The CDR3 is CSARDSRPSTDTQYF. CDR3 DNA sequence: TGCAGTGCTAGAGATTCCCGGCCGAGCACAGATACGCAGTATTTT.

For the CDR3, the DNA is TGTGCCAGCAGCTATGGGTTGGTCGAGCAGTACTTC. It translates to CASSYGLVEQYF. The rearrangement joins TRBV7-8 to TRBJ2-7; D remains unclear. Trimming shortened V by 4 bases and J by 6 bases, and 10 bases separated the two germline ends. Germline lookup yields CDR1 SGHVS and CDR2 FQNEAQ. CDR3 length: 12 residues. Full variable domain (rest looked up from reference TRBV7-8 and TRBJ2-7): GAGVSQSPRYKVAKRGQDVALRCDPISGHVSLFWYQQALGQGPEFLTYFQNEAQLDKSGLPSDRFFAERPEGSVSTLKIQRTQQEDSAVYLCASSYGLVEQYFGPGTRLTVT.

This clonotype was found many times. V gene TRBV9 combines with J gene TRBJ2-7, with TRBD2 matching over 10 bases. The V segment lost 0 bases and the J segment 4 bases; nucleotides outside the gene matches: 4. The CDR3 is 15 residues long. Germline assignment: CDR1 SGDLS and CDR2 YYNGEE. CDR3 in amino acids: CASSVGASGSYEQYF. CDR3 nucleotide sequence: TGTGCCAGCAGCGTAGGCGCTAGCGGGAGTTACGAGCAGTACTTC.

As to this clonotype: Being one base from a much bigger clone, this may be a read error. This chain links TRBV29-1 with TRBJ2-1; D uncertain. The DNA end favors TRBJ2-7, so the J call may be wrong. The CDR3 loop spans 12 amino acids. Germline CDR1 and CDR2: SQVTM and ANQGSEA. The chain's CDR3 is CSVGSSYNEQYF. The CDR3 coding sequence is TGCAGCGTTGGGAGCTCCTACAATGAGCAGTACTTC.

In regard to this clonotype: A much larger clone lies one base from this, so it may be a read error. V and J are TRBV24-1 and TRBJ2-5; D unresolved. The CDR3 is 13 amino acids. Germline assignment: CDR1 KGHDR and CDR2 SFDVKD. CDR3 in amino acids: CATSDHIGETQHF. The DNA for the CDR3 is TGTGCCACCAGTGATCACATTGGAGAGACCCAGCACTTC.

Concerning this clonotype: The junction shows a germline mismatch at one end, possibly a read error. The chain recombines TRBV5-1 with TRBJ2-3; 11 bases map to TRBD2. Germline V gene sequence: CDR1 SGHRS, CDR2 YFSETQ. CDR3 size: 18 residues. The CDR3 here is CASSYITGTSGSTGTQYF. In nucleotides, the CDR3 is TGCGCCAGCAGCTATATTACCGGGACTAGCGGTAGCACAGGTACGCAGTATTTT.

The V call is TRBV4-2, the J call TRBJ2-1; D tentatively fits TRBD1 or TRBD2 (5 bases each). Judging by the DNA end, TRBJ2-7 fits better; the J call may be wrong. CDR1 and CDR2 (germline): LGHNA, YNFKEQ. CDR3 length equals 17 residues. The DNA for the CDR3 is TGTGCCAGCAGCCAAGTCCGAGGGACCTACTCCTACAATGAGCAGTACTTC. Its protein product is CASSQVRGTYSYNEQYF.

This clonotype was seen a few times. The genes are TRBV5-1 and TRBJ1-2; tentatively, D is TRBD1 (6 bases). The V and J ends lost 4 bases and 1 base respectively, with 11 bases between them. The germline gives CDR1 SGHRS, CDR2 YFSETQ. This CDR3 has 14 residues. The CDR3 is CASSTPQGNYGYTF. For the CDR3, the DNA is TGCGCCAGCAGCACACCACAGGGTAACTATGGCTACACCTTC.

The genes are TRBV18 and TRBJ2-2, with D unresolved. Trimming took off 2 bases at V and 6 bases at J, with 16 bases between the two ends. Germline lookup yields CDR1 KGHSH and CDR2 LQKENI. This CDR3 has 16 residues. This CDR3 is CASSPFLSDFAGELFF. In DNA, the CDR3 is TGTGCCAGCTCACCATTTCTGAGCGACTTCGCCGGGGAGCTGTTTTTT.

V and J are TRBV10-3 and TRBJ1-6; 7 nucleotides agree with TRBD1. CDR3 length equals 14 residues. V lost 2 bases to trimming and J lost 8 bases; unmatched junction nucleotides: 3. The germline CDR1 and CDR2 sequences are ENHRY and SYGVKD. The CDR3 loop is CAISEPDRDSPLHF. The CDR3 DNA sequence: TGTGCCATCAGTGAGCCCGACAGGGATTCACCCCTCCACTTT.

J is TRBJ1-2 and V is TRBV6-6; no clear D. V lost 2 bases to trimming and J lost 4 bases, with 14 bases between them. This CDR3 has 15 amino acids. Germline lookup yields CDR1 MNHNY and CDR2 SVGAGI (reference sequence). The DNA for the CDR3 is TGTGCCAGCAGTTACCGAGGGTCTGGCGTCTATGGCTACACCTTC. It is translated as CASSYRGSGVYGYTF.

This clonotype has only one observation. The V call is TRBV4-1, the J call TRBJ1-1; 7 nucleotides line up with TRBD1. The length of the CDR3 is 14 residues. After removal of 4 bases from V and 3 bases from J, the junction contained 5 bases not matched to a gene. Germline V gene data show CDR1 as MGHRA and CDR2 as YSYEKL. CDR3 residues: CASSRSRGDTEAFF. The CDR3 DNA is TGCGCCAGCAGCCGCTCCAGGGGGGACACTGAAGCTTTCTTT.

In its sample, this clonotype was seen once. The chain has TRBV7-8 and TRBJ1-1, with 9 bases matching TRBD1. CDR1 SGHVS and CDR2 FQNEAQ come from the germline V gene. V was clipped by 5 bases and J by 6 bases; unmatched bases: 10. The CDR3 sequence is 15 residues long. The CDR3 reads CASSVPGQGRPEAFF. The CDR3, as DNA: TGTGCCAGCAGCGTACCGGGACAGGGAAGGCCTGAAGCTTTCTTT.

The chain carries TRBV10-3 and TRBJ1-6; no reliable D call. CDR1 and CDR2 (germline): ENHRY, SYGVKD. The CDR3 consists of 12 residues. Trimming left V 6 bases short and J 5 bases short, with 5 bases between. In DNA form, the CDR3 reads TGTGCCATCAGAAGAGATAATTCACCCCTCCACTTT. Residues: CAIRRDNSPLHF.

The chain is built from TRBV20-1 and TRBJ1-1, with D perhaps TRBD1 (5 bases). CDR1 and CDR2 from the germline V gene are DFQATT and SNEGSKA (reference sequence). Deletions cut 1 base from V and 2 bases from J, with 11 bases between. CDR3 size: 14 residues. The CDR3 protein is CSARVGDSNTEAFF. The CDR3 DNA is TGCAGTGCTAGAGTTGGAGACAGCAACACTGAAGCTTTCTTT.

This clonotype was counted between two and nine times. The genes are TRBV6-1 and TRBJ1-2; D gene unclear. CDR3 length: 13 residues. CDR1 and CDR2 (germline): MNHNS, SASEGT. The V and J ends lost 2 bases and 5 bases respectively, with 9 bases between them. The CDR3 region has the DNA TGTGCCAGCAGTGAATGGAGGTTTTATGGCTACACCTTC. It is translated as CASSEWRFYGYTF.

V usage is TRBV20-1 and J usage is TRBJ2-2; 13 bases map to TRBD2. CDR1 is DFQATT and CDR2 is SNEGSKA in the germline V gene (reference sequence). The CDR3 is 14 residues long. Trimming cost V 7 bases and J 6 bases; bases outside gene matches: 5. This CDR3 is CSVTSGGVSGELFF. DNA of the CDR3: TGCAGTGTCACTAGCGGGGGGGTTTCCGGGGAGCTGTTTTTT.

This clonotype has just a few counts. J is TRBJ2-7 and V is TRBV20-1; no definite D call. This CDR3 has 12 amino acids. Germline V gene sequence: CDR1 DFQATT, CDR2 SNEGSKA (reference sequence). Deletions cut 8 bases from V and 3 bases from J, with 14 bases between. Here the CDR3 reads CSFDGSLYEQYF. In nucleotides, the CDR3 is TGCAGTTTCGACGGCTCGCTCTACGAGCAGTACTTC.

This clonotype was found a few times. The V call is TRBV20-1, the J call TRBJ2-4; D gene ambiguous. Germline loops: CDR1 DFQATT, CDR2 SNEGSKA (reference sequence). This CDR3 has 16 residues. V shed 0 bases and J shed 1 base, with 13 bases lying between them. The CDR3 loop reads CSARDKDGLAKNIQYF. The CDR3 coding sequence is TGCAGTGCTAGAGATAAGGACGGTCTTGCCAAAAACATTCAGTACTTC.

The genes are TRBV21-1 and TRBJ2-7; the table's D call, TRBD1, has no DNA check behind it. TRBV21-1 is a known pseudogene. CDR3 length: 15 amino acids. The CDR3 DNA reads TGTGCCAGCAGCACGGGGTCAGGGGTTACCTACGAGCAGTACTTC. This translates into CASSTGSGVTYEQYF.

This clonotype was detected once. The gene calls are TRBV12-3 or TRBV12-4 and TRBJ2-7, with D possibly TRBD1 on 6 matching bases. V was trimmed by 6 bases and J by 4 bases, leaving 16 bases between them. CDR3 length: 14 amino acids. The CDR3 DNA sequence: TGTGCCAGCAGGGTTTCCGGGACAAAATACGAGCAGTACTTC. Translated, it gives CASRVSGTKYEQYF.

V gene TRBV7-2 combines with J gene TRBJ1-2, with 7 bases identical to TRBD1. CDR3 length: 16 amino acids. Germline V CDR1 and CDR2: SGHTA, FQGNSA. V dropped 5 bases and J dropped 4; count of bases not matched to a gene: 13. For the CDR3, the DNA is TGTGCCAGCAGCCAGAGGGGGCCTAAGACAGGCTATGGCTACACCTTC. It encodes CASSQRGPKTGYGYTF.

For the CDR3, the DNA is TGTGCCAGCAGCTCGTGGGACAGGGAGATCCATGGCTACACCTTC. Amino acids: CASSSWDREIHGYTF. This chain links TRBV7-9 with TRBJ1-2; 9 bases fit TRBD1. Germline V gives CDR1 SEHNR, CDR2 FQNEAQ (reference sequence). The CDR3 spans 15 residues. The J segment lost 6 bases and the V segment lost 4 bases, leaving 9 bases of the junction unmatched. The full variable domain, rest sourced from reference TRBV7-9 and TRBJ1-2, is DTGVSQNPRHKITKRGQNVTFRCDPISEHNRLYWYRQTLGQGPEFLTYFQNEAQLEKSRLLSDRFSAERPKGSFSTLEIQRTEQGDSAMYLCASSSWDREIHGYTFGSGTRLTVV.

The chain joins TRBV27 to TRBJ1-5; TRBD1 aligns across 8 bases. CDR1 and CDR2 (germline): MNHEY, SMNVEV (reference sequence). The J segment lost 4 bases and the V segment lost 2 bases, leaving 7 bases of the junction unmatched. This CDR3 has 16 amino acids. DNA for the CDR3: TGTGCCAGCAGTTTAACAGGGGGTAGGGTGAATCAGCCCCAGCATTTT. Translation gives CASSLTGGRVNQPQHF.